Below are 9 T cell receptor beta chains sequenced from a single sample in a study of CD8 T cells in ankylosing spondylitis (TCRdb year 2017). Results the study describes overall, beyond this receptor: A TCR beta motif made up of several highly homologous amino acid variants appeared to be characteristic of blood from ankylosing spondylitis patients.

The method behind the library was 5' RACE. The run used an Illumina HiSeq 2500. TCRdb cleaned the public reads at Q25 with fastp, built clones with MiXCR and kept in-frame beta chains. A single entry per CDR3 protein holds the most common genes and DNA from its merged rows. This sample holds 400,000 to 450,000 distinct CDR3 sequences; 15% to 20% were observed only once. Approximately 1% of the sample goes to the ten largest clones. Their specific antigens are unknown. Sequences were obtained from blood, either unsorted or a sorted T cell fraction (not recorded which). These receptors were collected from a male donor with ankylosing spondylitis.

The chain has TRBV20-1 and TRBJ1-2, with TRBD1 identical over 9 bases. Germline trimming cut 0 bases from V and 1 base from J; bases unmatched to any gene: 6. Per the germline V gene, CDR1 is DFQATT and CDR2 is SNEGSKA (reference sequence). The CDR3 has 16 amino acids. As DNA, the CDR3 is TGCAGTGCTAGAGATCGGGACAGGGCTGGTAACTATGGCTACACCTTC. It specifies CSARDRDRAGNYGYTF.

There are a few counts of this clonotype. V gene TRBV6-5 combines with J gene TRBJ2-1; 8 bases map to TRBD1. Germline assignment: CDR1 MNHEY and CDR2 SVGAGI. The CDR3 loop spans 16 amino acids. V shed 4 bases and J 3 bases; nucleotides not matched to a gene: 8. The CDR3 is CASSSHDRGFYNEQFF. In DNA form, the CDR3 reads TGTGCCAGCAGTTCCCACGACAGGGGCTTCTACAATGAGCAGTTCTTC.

This clonotype was found many times. The chain carries TRBV28 and TRBJ2-1; 11 bases align to TRBD2. The trim removed 3 bases at V and 6 bases at J, leaving 7 bases unmatched. The CDR3 is 16 residues long. Germline CDR1 reads MDHEN; CDR2 reads SYDVKM. The CDR3 spells CASSLVTSGSRNEQFF. CDR3 DNA sequence: TGTGCCAGCAGTTTGGTTACTAGCGGGAGTCGCAATGAGCAGTTCTTC.

The chain employs TRBV20-1 and TRBJ2-3; the D is unclear. CDR3 length: 12 amino acids. CDR1 is DFQATT and CDR2 is SNEGSKA in the germline V gene (reference sequence). DNA for the CDR3: TGCGCCCCGCGGTCGAGCACAGATACGCAGTATTTT. This translates into CAPRSSTDTQYF.

In its sample, this clonotype was seen many times. The V gene is TRBV12-3 or TRBV12-4, the J gene TRBJ2-1; D possibly uses TRBD1 or TRBD2 (5 bases each). The CDR3 loop spans 15 amino acids. V was shortened by 2 bases and J by 7 bases, with 15 bases between the two germline ends. CDR3 in amino acids: CASSLRGPVRNEQFF. For the CDR3, the DNA is TGTGCCAGCAGTTTAAGGGGACCAGTGAGGAATGAGCAGTTCTTC.

The V call is TRBV20-1, the J call TRBJ2-1, with 9 bases fitting TRBD1. With 6 bases clipped from V and 9 bases from J, the junction kept 12 bases outside the gene matches. CDR1 is DFQATT and CDR2 is SNEGSKA in the germline V gene (reference sequence). This CDR3 contains 14 residues. CDR3 DNA: TGCAGTGCCGCCGGGACAGGGCGAGGGATTGAGCAGTTCTTC. Protein product: CSAAGTGRGIEQFF.

CDR3 residues: CATSDFWQGKETQYF. The CDR3 nucleotides are TGTGCCACCAGTGATTTTTGGCAGGGGAAGGAGACCCAGTACTTC. The chain recombines TRBV24-1 with TRBJ2-5; maybe TRBD1 (6 bases). Germline V lookup: CDR1 KGHDR, CDR2 SFDVKD. The CDR3 sequence is 15 residues long. Trimming removed 1 base at V and 5 bases at J, with 13 bases between.

This clonotype was counted a few times. The J gene is TRBJ2-1, the V gene TRBV19; D is perhaps TRBD2 (6 bases). The V gene's germline CDR1 is LNHDA and CDR2 SQIVND (reference sequence). The CDR3 extends over 13 amino acids. V gave up 6 bases and J gave up 3 bases, with 9 bases separating them. The CDR3 region has the DNA TGTGCCAGTAGCGGAGGGGACTACAATGAGCAGTTCTTC. Translating it yields CASSGGDYNEQFF.

The chain joins TRBV5-1 to TRBJ2-7; 15 bases fit TRBD2. Per the germline V gene, CDR1 is SGHRS and CDR2 is YFSETQ. With 8 bases clipped from V and 7 bases from J, the junction kept 10 bases outside the gene matches. The CDR3 runs to 15 residues. DNA of the CDR3: TGCGCCAGTATGGGACTAGCGGGAGGAGAAAGGGAGCAGTACTTC. This sequence encodes CASMGLAGGEREQYF.